This T cell receptor beta chain was sequenced in a study of shared clonotypes between healthy human individuals. Generated by immunoSEQ multiplex PCR, the TCRdb table keeps only in-frame clones and is missing some. The sample contains 950,000 to 1,300,000 clones, under 80% of which appear only once. This clone was observed once. Material for sequencing was memory CD4+ T cells sorted from blood. Subset defined: CD45RA-negative fraction. This receptor was obtained from a man aged 18 to 29 in good health.

The DNA for the CDR3 is TGTGCCAGCAGCCCAACTAGCGGGAGGCACAATGAGCAGTTCTTC. Its translation: CASSPTSGRHNEQFF. The J gene is TRBJ2-1, the V gene TRBV7-9; TRBD2 matches 12 bases. Losses at the gene ends were 5 bases for V and 5 bases for J; bases not matched to a gene: 4. The CDR3 is made up of 15 amino acids. Germline V gives CDR1 SEHNR, CDR2 FQNEAQ (reference sequence).